These T cell receptor beta chains were read from a single sample in a study of T cells in Graves' hyperthyroidism and ophthalmopathy. MiXCR, run by TCRdb on the multiplex PCR reads, gives a single entry per CDR3 protein. The sample includes tens of thousands of distinct CDR3 sequences, about 54% of them seen just once. The sequencing input was peripheral blood or thyroid tissue (not recorded which). The receptor set was obtained from a man aged 18 to 29 with Graves' hyperthyroidism. Both conserved end residues are trimmed from each CDR3.

CDR3 protein: AFRGDRGLYGYT
V gene: TRBV30

CDR3 protein: ASSRGLAGTYEQY
V gene: TRBV7-9

CDR3 protein: ASSQLIKRGGHKAAQY
V gene: TRBV4-1

CDR3 protein: ASSPWRGAPPLEAF
V gene: TRBV7-8

CDR3 protein: ASSSLQTGSPGSCF
V gene: TRBV7-2

CDR3 protein: ASSPRRWTGEKLFFGSGTQY
V gene: TRBV7-2

CDR3 protein: AISADTSQETQY
V gene: TRBV10-3

CDR3 protein: ASRPTRSGANVLT
V gene: TRBV27

CDR3 protein: ASSLEAEKLF
V gene: TRBV7-8

CDR3 protein: ASTGTGAQRPGEQY
V gene: TRBV19

CDR3 protein: ANYWGASGSGTETQY
V gene: TRBV2

CDR3 protein: ASSPGQRVYEQY
V gene: TRBV6-6

CDR3 protein: ASSWPGTGPNTEAF
V gene: TRBV7-2

CDR3 protein: ASSGRQGSGNTIY
V gene: TRBV19

CDR3 protein: ASSVENIQETQY
V gene: TRBV9

CDR3 protein: ASSYGTVGNTIY
V gene: TRBV5-5

CDR3 protein: SVGLAGGETQY
V gene: TRBV29-1

CDR3 protein: ASSHMISGTYEQY
V gene: TRBV7-9

CDR3 protein: SAMTGNQPHH
V gene: TRBV20-1

CDR3 protein: ASSSKGDRGSPLH
V gene: TRBV28

CDR3 protein: SADPGGRGSGANVLT
V gene: TRBV20-1

CDR3 protein: ASSLRRGTTEAF
V gene: TRBV12-3/TRBV12-4

CDR3 protein: SVSGGSNQPQH
V gene: TRBV29-1

CDR3 protein: ASSSTGETQY
V gene: TRBV7-3

CDR3 protein: ASSRDTEAF
V gene: TRBV6-2/TRBV6-3

CDR3 protein: SVEADGGAETQY
V gene: TRBV29-1

CDR3 protein: ASSLANTGELF
V gene: TRBV5-4

CDR3 protein: ASSLRTANTGAF
V gene: TRBV7-2

CDR3 protein: ASSYSRGAYEQY
V gene: TRBV7-9

CDR3 protein: ASSLVSTLSGETQY
V gene: TRBV5-4

CDR3 protein: AISRTSGRLGETQY
V gene: TRBV10-3

CDR3 protein: ASGRADTPTNEKLF
V gene: TRBV2

CDR3 protein: ATSDTRQGYGYT
V gene: TRBV24-1

CDR3 protein: ASRRTLGAF
V gene: TRBV6-6

CDR3 protein: SVGTGGGETQY
V gene: TRBV29-1

CDR3 protein: AISAGGPSGNTIY
V gene: TRBV6-5

CDR3 protein: SVVAGANQPQH
V gene: TRBV29-1

CDR3 protein: ASSGDRPYEQY
V gene: TRBV25-1

CDR3 protein: ATSDPGTGMNTEAF
V gene: TRBV24-1

CDR3 protein: ASSLALRDGGPNGRLF
V gene: TRBV11-2

CDR3 protein: SAIRPGTANYGYT
V gene: TRBV20-1

CDR3 protein: ATSRDRASNQPQH
V gene: TRBV15

CDR3 protein: ASSQGQGVSNQPQH
V gene: TRBV7-2

CDR3 protein: SVRPGTSGKETQY
V gene: TRBV29-1

CDR3 protein: ASSQTGGASGWGGYT
V gene: TRBV7-9

CDR3 protein: ASSLAPGQATYEQY
V gene: TRBV5-1

CDR3 protein: ACLPTGTAYGYT
V gene: TRBV30

CDR3 protein: ASSVGAPGTGELF
V gene: TRBV11-2

CDR3 protein: ASSQDSDWWDQETQY
V gene: TRBV7-2

CDR3 protein: AAGRRVYEQY
V gene: TRBV27

CDR3 protein: ASSLGAGLTEAF
V gene: TRBV11-2

CDR3 protein: SAIRTSGSDTQY
V gene: TRBV20-1

CDR3 protein: AISPWREPLSGANVLT
V gene: TRBV10-3

CDR3 protein: AITPEPGGREKLF
V gene: TRBV10-3

CDR3 protein: SVNGIGANVLT
V gene: TRBV29-1

CDR3 protein: ASSEQGARGNTIY
V gene: TRBV2

CDR3 protein: ASSARGTKPANVLT
V gene: TRBV25-1

CDR3 protein: ATSDLIDKETQY
V gene: TRBV24-1

CDR3 protein: ASSSQGSDYGYT
V gene: TRBV19

CDR3 protein: ASSKDGGTEAF
V gene: TRBV7-2